Following are 22 T cell receptor beta chains from one sample sequenced in a study of T cell repertoires in cytomegalovirus infection. Their antigens are not known. TCRdb fed the reads into MiXCR, producing one record per CDR3 protein. The table records 650,000 to 900,000 distinct CDR3 sequences, under 35% of them present only once. The sequences come from cultured CD8+ T cells from PBMCs, collected from culture after CMV antigen stimulation. The receptors here all came from a human donor in good health (CMV status not recorded). Some clones in this sample may be carry-over from other donors' samples.

Only a few counts were recorded for this clonotype. This rearrangement joins TRBV15 to TRBJ1-5; TRBD1 might be the D (5 bases). Germline V gene data show CDR1 as LNHNV and CDR2 as YYDKDF (reference sequence). V was shortened by 0 bases and J by 3 bases, with 9 bases between the two germline ends. CDR3 length equals 15 residues. CDR3 bases: TGTGCCACCAGCAGAGATCAGGGAATCAATCAGCCCCAGCATTTT. Encoded protein: CATSRDQGINQPQHF.

A few counts support this clonotype. V gene TRBV6-2 or TRBV6-3 combines with J gene TRBJ1-5; D gene unclear. The V gene's germline CDR1 is MNHEY and CDR2 SVGEGT. The CDR3 totals 13 residues. V lost 6 bases and J lost 0, with 6 bases in between. CDR3 nucleotides: TGTGCCAGCAGGGATTATAGCAATCAGCCCCAGCATTTT. Protein: CASRDYSNQPQHF.

This clonotype was seen only a few times. This chain connects TRBV7-9 to TRBJ2-1; no firm D call. Per the germline V gene, CDR1 is SEHNR and CDR2 is FQNEAQ (reference sequence). V gave up 5 bases and J gave up 6 bases, with 17 bases separating them. The CDR3 runs to 15 residues. The CDR3 reads CASSPPAPAINEQFF. CDR3 DNA sequence: TGTGCCAGCAGCCCTCCGGCCCCAGCCATCAATGAGCAGTTCTTC.

This clonotype was picked up a small number of times. The chain carries TRBV5-5 and TRBJ1-1, with no clear D. Germline V lookup: CDR1 SGHKS, CDR2 YYEKEE (reference sequence). Trimming cost V 0 bases and J 5 bases, with 8 bases left between them. The CDR3 sequence is 13 residues long. The DNA for the CDR3 is TGTGCCAGCAGCTTGGAATGGGGAACTGAAGCTTTCTTT. Residues: CASSLEWGTEAFF. Variable domain in full (rest from reference TRBV5-5 and TRBJ1-1): DAGVTQSPTHLIKTRGQQVTLRCSPISGHKSVSWYQQVLGQGPQFIFQYYEKEERGRGNFPDRFSARQFPNYSSELNVNALLLGDSALYLCASSLEWGTEAFFGQGTRLTVV.

In its sample, this clonotype was seen a few times. The chain employs TRBV6-2 or TRBV6-3 and TRBJ2-7; D is perhaps TRBD1 (6 bases). Germline V gene data show CDR1 as MNHEY and CDR2 as SVGEGT. V lost 10 bases and J lost 3, with 13 bases in between. There are 12 residues in the CDR3. The CDR3 here is CATLGAFYEQYV. CDR3 coding DNA: TGTGCCACTTTGGGGGCCTTCTACGAGCAGTACGTC.

This clonotype has only one observation. The V gene is TRBV27, the J gene TRBJ2-1; 8 bases agree with TRBD1. The V gene end was trimmed by 5 bases and the J gene end by 2 bases; junction bases not matched to a gene: 2. Germline lookup yields CDR1 MNHEY and CDR2 SMNVEV (reference sequence). CDR3 length: 14 residues. The CDR3, as DNA: TGTGCCAGCAGTCGACAGGGGACCTACAATGAGCAGTTCTTC. Protein: CASSRQGTYNEQFF.

This clonotype was seen repeatedly, ten times or more. This chain uses TRBV7-8 with TRBJ1-2; D gene uncertain. The ends were cut back, 3 bases at V and 0 bases at J, with 11 bases in the middle. The CDR3 runs 15 residues. Germline lookup yields CDR1 SGHVS and CDR2 FQNEAQ. The CDR3 region is CASSLVVTANYGYTF. CDR3 coding DNA: TGTGCCAGCAGCTTGGTAGTGACCGCTAACTATGGCTACACCTTC.

CDR3 coding DNA: TGTGCCAGCAGGGACGTCGGGCAAGAGACCCAGTACTTC. This encodes CASRDVGQETQYF. V is TRBV7-6 and J is TRBJ2-5; D remains unclear. CDR3 length: 13 amino acids. Per the germline V gene, CDR1 is SGHVS and CDR2 is FNYEAQ. The V end was cut by 6 bases, the J end by 2 bases, with 10 bases between.

This clonotype was seen a handful of times. The J gene is TRBJ2-1, the V gene TRBV10-3; the D gene is possibly TRBD2 (5 bases). The CDR3 loop spans 15 amino acids. V lost 8 bases and J lost 4, with 18 bases in between. Germline CDR1 reads ENHRY; CDR2 reads SYGVKD. The CDR3 sequence is CAIAGYSISYNEQFF. The CDR3, as DNA: TGTGCCATCGCGGGCTACAGTATATCTTACAATGAGCAGTTCTTC.

The chain carries TRBV15 and TRBJ2-2; the D gene could be TRBD1 or TRBD2 (5 bases each). The CDR3 loop spans 15 amino acids. V lost 5 bases to trimming and J lost 1 base, with 11 bases between them. Per germline, CDR1 LNHNV and CDR2 YYDKDF (reference sequence). CDR3 sequence: CATSGRDQNTGELFF. CDR3 in DNA: TGTGCCACCAGCGGCCGGGACCAGAACACCGGGGAGCTGTTTTTT.

There are a few counts of this clonotype. V gene TRBV7-9 combines with J gene TRBJ2-1; the D is unclear. The CDR3 spans 11 residues. Trimming took off 5 bases at V and 8 bases at J, with 7 bases between the two ends. Germline CDR1 reads SEHNR; CDR2 reads FQNEAQ (reference sequence). CDR3 DNA sequence: TGTGCCAGCAGCCCCGACCATGAGCAGTTCTTC. This sequence encodes CASSPDHEQFF.

J is TRBJ2-7 and V is TRBV10-3, with no clear D. V lost 0 bases, J lost 2 bases, and 8 bases lay in between. The germline V gene encodes CDR1 ENHRY and CDR2 SYGVKD. The CDR3 is 14 residues long. CDR3 nucleotide sequence: TGTGCCATCAGTGAGTCGGGCGGAACCTACGAGCAGTACTTC. It is translated as CAISESGGTYEQYF.

This clonotype was detected a few times. This chain connects TRBV5-4 to TRBJ1-1; D remains ambiguous. The germline gives CDR1 SGHNT, CDR2 YYREEE (reference sequence). The CDR3 runs to 15 residues. Deletions cut 4 bases from V and 2 bases from J, with 15 bases between. In DNA form, the CDR3 reads TGTGCCAGCAGCCCGGAAACGGGAGTAAACACTGAAGCTTTCTTT. Translation gives CASSPETGVNTEAFF.

This clonotype was counted ten times or more. V gene TRBV5-5 combines with J gene TRBJ2-6; tentative D call: TRBD1 (5 bases). Germline CDR1 is SGHKS and CDR2 is YYEKEE (reference sequence). The CDR3 sequence is 15 residues long. Trimming left V 4 bases short and J 0 bases short, with 8 bases between. The CDR3 is CASSQTDSGANVLTF. Here the CDR3 DNA reads TGTGCCAGCAGCCAGACAGACTCTGGGGCCAACGTCCTGACTTTC.

V gene TRBV20-1 combines with J gene TRBJ1-2; D remains ambiguous. Germline CDR1 is DFQATT and CDR2 is SNEGSKA (reference sequence). There are 13 residues in the CDR3. Between the trimmed V and J ends, which lost 2 bases and 1 base, there was a span of 8 bases. This chain's CDR3 is CSARPLGNYGYTF. Written as DNA, the CDR3 is TGCAGTGCTAGACCCCTGGGTAACTATGGCTACACCTTC.

There are a few counts of this clonotype. The chain links TRBV12-3 or TRBV12-4 to TRBJ2-1; no clear D gene. V was clipped by 5 bases and J by 7 bases, with 12 bases between them. The length of the CDR3 is 13 residues. The CDR3 coding sequence is TGTGCCAGCAGTGAGGCAGTTTGGAATGAGCAGTTCTTC. Its protein product is CASSEAVWNEQFF.

This clonotype was detected a few times. The chain has TRBV28 and TRBJ2-5; TRBD2 matches 8 bases. The CDR3 length is 19 residues. Trimming removed 5 bases from V and 3 bases from J; junction bases left unmatched: 20. The germline V gene encodes CDR1 MDHEN and CDR2 SYDVKM. This CDR3 is CASSGRVLTGGMWEETQYF. The CDR3 DNA reads as TGTGCCAGCAGTGGGAGGGTGTTGACGGGGGGGATGTGGGAAGAGACCCAGTACTTC.

This clonotype was observed a few times. The V call is TRBV20-1, the J call TRBJ2-3; TRBD1 matches at 9 bases. The length of the CDR3 is 15 residues. V shed 0 bases, J shed 1 base, and the junction held 2 bases outside the gene matches. The V gene's germline CDR1 is DFQATT and CDR2 SNEGSKA (reference sequence). Here the CDR3 reads CSARDWDRGTDTQYF. Here the CDR3 DNA reads TGCAGTGCTAGAGATTGGGACAGGGGCACAGATACGCAGTATTTT.

The V call is TRBV6-1, the J call TRBJ2-7; D is undetermined. Per the germline V gene, CDR1 is MNHNS and CDR2 is SASEGT. The germline V and J ends were trimmed by 11 bases and 4 bases, with 24 bases remaining between them. The CDR3 is 15 amino acids. The CDR3 here is CACNQYGQESYEQYV. As DNA, the CDR3 is TGTGCCTGCAACCAATACGGGCAGGAAAGTTACGAGCAGTACGTC.

This clonotype was seen at least ten times. The V and J genes are TRBV6-2 or TRBV6-3 and TRBJ1-1; D is unresolved. There are 13 residues in the CDR3. Germline loops: CDR1 MNHEY, CDR2 SVGEGT. Trimming took 2 bases from V and 1 from J, leaving 5 bases between them. CDR3 sequence: CASSYAGNTEAFF. The CDR3 coding sequence is TGTGCCAGCAGTTACGCGGGGAACACTGAAGCTTTCTTT.

J is TRBJ1-2 and V is TRBV2; D unclear. V shed 6 bases and J shed 8 bases, with 19 bases lying between them. The CDR3 covers 14 residues. CDR1 and CDR2 (germline): SNHLY, FYNNEI. CDR3 residues: CASSPPAGNEGYTF. CDR3 in DNA: TGTGCCAGCAGCCCCCCGGCGGGGAATGAAGGCTACACCTTC.

A few counts support this clonotype. This sequence joins TRBV20-1 and TRBJ2-7; perhaps TRBD2 as D (5 bases). Deletions cut 3 bases from V and 3 bases from J, with 21 bases between. There are 16 residues in the CDR3. Germline V gene lookup returns CDR1 DFQATT and CDR2 SNEGSKA (reference sequence). CDR3: CSAREDGGVLGYEQYF. CDR3 nucleotides: TGCAGTGCTAGGGAGGATGGCGGTGTATTAGGCTACGAGCAGTACTTC.